The T cell receptor beta chain described here comes from a study of T cell repertoires in cytomegalovirus infection. The CDR3 has 15 amino acids. V lost 3 bases, J lost 5 bases, and 16 bases lay in between. TCRdb analysed the reads with MiXCR anew, one entry per CDR3 protein. The sample has approximately 730,000 distinct CDR3 sequences; around a third are singletons. Only a few counts were recorded for this clonotype. Its antigen is not identified. Material: cultured PBMCs, obtained from culture after CMV antigen stimulation. The chain couples TRBV12-3 or TRBV12-4 to TRBJ2-5, with D tentatively TRBD2 (7 bases). The sequence was obtained from a human donor in good health (CMV status not recorded). Some clones in this sample may be carry-over from other donors' samples. This CDR3 is CASSFGGGGGETQYF. The CDR3 bases are TGTGCCAGCAGTTTCGGTGGAGGGGGAGGGGAGACCCAGTACTTC.